Listed below are T cell receptor beta chains from one sample, sequenced in a study of OX40 agonist ivuxolimab in advanced cancers. Produced via immunoSEQ multiplex PCR; TCRdb's table is partial and in-frame only. The sample has about 66,000 clones, 75% to 90% seen once; the top ten hold about 4.1%. This material consisted of CD4+ or CD8+ T cells sorted from blood, taken in a trial of the OX40 agonist ivuxolimab. The receptors were gathered from an adult with an advanced solid tumor such as melanoma, head and neck, liver or kidney cancer. Both conserved end residues are part of each CDR3. A D gene is named only where the DNA matches it firmly. Clone sizes are given selectively: once, few, many, or a class where the clone is expanded.

V gene: TRBV28
clone size: -
D gene: TRBD1
J gene: TRBJ1-2
CDR3 protein: CASSSPLGTDRSYGYTF
CDR3 DNA: TGTGCCAGCAGTTCACCCCTTGGGACAGACCGGAGCTATGGCTACACCTTC

V gene: TRBV10-3
clone size: once
D gene: -
J gene: TRBJ2-5
CDR3 protein: CAISSRGNQETQYF
CDR3 DNA: TGTGCCATCAGTTCCAGGGGCAACCAAGAGACCCAGTACTTC

V gene: TRBV19
clone size: -
D gene: -
J gene: TRBJ2-1
CDR3 protein: CASLWQGSNEQFF
CDR3 DNA: TGTGCCAGTTTATGGCAGGGGAGCAATGAGCAGTTCTTC

V gene: TRBV6-1
clone size: -
D gene: -
J gene: TRBJ1-2
CDR3 protein: CASSGSGPTNYGYTF
CDR3 DNA: TGTGCCAGCAGTGGCTCAGGGCCAACTAACTATGGCTACACCTTC

V gene: TRBV6-1
clone size: -
D gene: TRBD1
J gene: TRBJ2-1
CDR3 protein: CASGLRTGVINEQFF
CDR3 DNA: TGTGCCAGCGGACTAAGGACAGGGGTGATCAATGAGCAGTTCTTC

V gene: TRBV7-9
clone size: once
D gene: -
J gene: TRBJ2-4
CDR3 protein: CASVTGAKNIQYF
CDR3 DNA: TGTGCCAGCGTCACAGGGGCCAAAAACATTCAGTACTTC

V gene: TRBV9
clone size: -
D gene: TRBD2
J gene: TRBJ2-7
CDR3 protein: CASSPWGGPTRYEQYF
CDR3 DNA: TGTGCCAGCAGCCCTTGGGGGGGACCCACTCGCTACGAGCAGTACTTC

V gene: TRBV6-5
clone size: -
D gene: TRBD1
J gene: TRBJ1-4
CDR3 protein: CASSHWDRHEKLFF
CDR3 DNA: TGTGCCAGCAGTCACTGGGACAGACATGAAAAACTGTTTTTT

V gene: TRBV5-4
clone size: few
D gene: -
J gene: TRBJ2-2
CDR3 protein: CASSPAGKTGELFF
CDR3 DNA: TGTGCCAGCAGCCCGGCGGGGAAAACCGGGGAGCTGTTTTTT

V gene: TRBV9
clone size: -
D gene: TRBD1
J gene: TRBJ2-7
CDR3 protein: CASSPQGDPNYEQYF
CDR3 DNA: TGTGCCAGCAGCCCCCAGGGGGACCCTAACTACGAGCAGTACTTC

V gene: TRBV18
clone size: -
D gene: -
J gene: TRBJ1-1
CDR3 protein: CASSPEDRMNTEAFF
CDR3 DNA: TGTGCCAGCTCACCAGAGGACAGAATGAACACTGAAGCTTTCTTT

V gene: TRBV29-1
clone size: -
D gene: -
J gene: TRBJ2-2
CDR3 protein: CSARRGGKHRELFF
CDR3 DNA: TGCAGCGCCAGGCGAGGGGGGAAACACCGGGAGCTGTTTTTT

V gene: TRBV5-4
clone size: -
D gene: -
J gene: TRBJ1-1
CDR3 protein: CASSSSAGQKNTEAFF
CDR3 DNA: TGTGCCAGCAGCTCGTCGGCGGGACAAAAAAACACTGAAGCTTTCTTT

V gene: TRBV5-5
clone size: -
D gene: -
J gene: TRBJ2-4
CDR3 protein: CASSFVTEGKNIQYF
CDR3 DNA: TGTGCCAGCAGCTTCGTCACGGAGGGCAAAAACATTCAGTACTTC

V gene: TRBV5-1
clone size: -
D gene: TRBD2
J gene: TRBJ2-4
CDR3 protein: CASSEGLAGLSIQYF
CDR3 DNA: TGCGCCAGCAGCGAGGGACTAGCGGGACTATCCATTCAGTACTTC

V gene: TRBV5-1
clone size: -
D gene: -
J gene: TRBJ2-1
CDR3 protein: CASSYYGSVEGEQFF
CDR3 DNA: TGCGCCAGCAGCTATTATGGTAGCGTGGAGGGTGAGCAGTTCTTC

V gene: TRBV30
clone size: -
D gene: -
J gene: TRBJ2-5
CDR3 protein: CAWRKKTQGETQYF
CDR3 DNA: TGTGCCTGGAGAAAAAAGACCCAGGGAGAGACCCAGTACTTC

V gene: TRBV4-2
clone size: few
D gene: -
J gene: TRBJ1-2
CDR3 protein: CASSQGRRGYTF
CDR3 DNA: TGTGCCAGCAGCCAAGGCAGGCGAGGCTACACCTTC

V gene: TRBV4-1
clone size: -
D gene: -
J gene: TRBJ2-5
CDR3 protein: CASSQDRVGSLRETQYF
CDR3 DNA: TGCGCCAGCAGCCAAGATAGGGTAGGATCTCTTCGAGAGACCCAGTACTTC

V gene: TRBV7-2
clone size: -
D gene: -
J gene: TRBJ2-7
CDR3 protein: CASTYGTPYEQYF
CDR3 DNA: TGTGCCAGCACCTACGGGACGCCCTACGAGCAGTACTTC

V gene: TRBV6-6
clone size: -
D gene: -
J gene: TRBJ2-1
CDR3 protein: CASSSQGPGNEQFF
CDR3 DNA: TGTGCCAGCAGTTCCCAGGGTCCGGGCAATGAGCAGTTCTTC

V gene: TRBV29-1
clone size: once
D gene: -
J gene: TRBJ2-6
CDR3 protein: CSVEGRGGANVLTF
CDR3 DNA: TGCAGCGTTGAAGGGAGGGGGGGGGCCAACGTCCTGACTTTC

V gene: TRBV6-6
clone size: -
D gene: -
J gene: TRBJ1-5
CDR3 protein: CASTTRNQPQHF
CDR3 DNA: TGTGCCAGCACTACGCGGAATCAGCCCCAGCATTTT

V gene: TRBV6-1
clone size: -
D gene: TRBD1
J gene: TRBJ1-3
CDR3 protein: CASSALTGVNTIYF
CDR3 DNA: TGTGCCAGCAGTGCCCTGACAGGGGTAAACACCATATATTTT

V gene: TRBV28
clone size: -
D gene: -
J gene: TRBJ2-7
CDR3 protein: CASSRGGSSYEQYF
CDR3 DNA: TGTGCCAGCAGTAGGGGGGGAAGCTCCTACGAGCAGTACTTC

V gene: TRBV11-3
clone size: -
D gene: TRBD1
J gene: TRBJ2-3
CDR3 protein: CASSQRGTGLDTQYF
CDR3 DNA: TGTGCCAGCAGCCAAAGGGGGACAGGGTTAGATACGCAGTATTTT

V gene: TRBV7-9
clone size: once
D gene: TRBD2
J gene: TRBJ2-1
CDR3 protein: CAGGLAGDLDEQFF
CDR3 DNA: TGTGCCGGGGGACTAGCGGGAGATTTGGATGAGCAGTTCTTC

V gene: TRBV5-3
clone size: -
D gene: -
J gene: TRBJ1-5
CDR3 protein: CARSLVGDCGQPQHF
CDR3 DNA: TGTGCCAGAAGCTTGGTAGGTGACTGCGGGCAGCCCCAGCATTTT

V gene: TRBV2
clone size: -
D gene: -
J gene: TRBJ2-2
CDR3 protein: CASSGLRDTGELFF
CDR3 DNA: TGTGCCAGCAGTGGTCTGCGGGACACCGGGGAGCTGTTTTTT

V gene: TRBV4-1
clone size: few
D gene: TRBD2
J gene: TRBJ2-3
CDR3 protein: CASSQGLASSTDTQYF
CDR3 DNA: TGCGCCAGCAGCCAGGGACTAGCGTCTAGCACAGATACGCAGTATTTT

V gene: TRBV7-2
clone size: -
D gene: -
J gene: TRBJ2-5
CDR3 protein: CASTSAPTGEQYF
CDR3 DNA: TGTGCCAGCACCAGTGCCCCCACGGGTGAGCAGTACTTC

V gene: TRBV10-3
clone size: -
D gene: -
J gene: TRBJ2-7
CDR3 protein: CAISEQDYNLYEQYF
CDR3 DNA: TGTGCCATCAGTGAACAGGACTACAATCTTTACGAGCAGTACTTC

V gene: TRBV15
clone size: -
D gene: TRBD1
J gene: TRBJ2-7
CDR3 protein: CATSSGTGGAYEQYF
CDR3 DNA: TGTGCCACCAGCTCCGGGACAGGGGGTGCCTACGAGCAGTACTTC

V gene: TRBV5-1
clone size: -
D gene: TRBD1
J gene: TRBJ2-1
CDR3 protein: CASSLAGDRSRSFF
CDR3 DNA: TGCGCCAGCAGCTTGGCCGGGGACAGGTCCCGGTCGTTCTTC

V gene: TRBV5-4
clone size: -
D gene: -
J gene: TRBJ1-1
CDR3 protein: CASARTGREAFF
CDR3 DNA: TGTGCCAGCGCCAGGACGGGCAGGGAAGCTTTCTTT

V gene: TRBV7-2
clone size: -
D gene: -
J gene: TRBJ1-5
CDR3 protein: CASSSPSPRGGQPQHF
CDR3 DNA: TGTGCCAGCAGCTCCCCATCGCCCAGGGGCGGTCAGCCCCAGCATTTT

V gene: TRBV7-6
clone size: few
D gene: -
J gene: TRBJ1-6
CDR3 protein: CASSLAVPEGRSYNSPLHF
CDR3 DNA: TGTGCCAGCAGCTTAGCGGTTCCGGAGGGGCGCTCCTATAATTCACCCCTCCACTTT

V gene: TRBV19
clone size: -
D gene: -
J gene: TRBJ2-2
CDR3 protein: CASSTGADTGELFF
CDR3 DNA: TGTGCCAGTAGTACAGGGGCGGACACCGGGGAGCTGTTTTTT

V gene: TRBV20-1
clone size: -
D gene: -
J gene: TRBJ2-7
CDR3 protein: CSASSSYEQYF
CDR3 DNA: TGCAGTGCTAGCAGCTCCTACGAGCAGTACTTC

V gene: TRBV5-1
clone size: -
D gene: -
J gene: TRBJ1-2
CDR3 protein: CASSLTGLWGGTF
CDR3 DNA: TGCGCCAGCAGCTTGACCGGGCTCTGGGGCGGGACCTTC

V gene: TRBV5-1
clone size: -
D gene: -
J gene: TRBJ2-3
CDR3 protein: CASSTSPTDTQYF
CDR3 DNA: TGCGCCAGCAGCACATCCCCCACAGATACGCAGTATTTT